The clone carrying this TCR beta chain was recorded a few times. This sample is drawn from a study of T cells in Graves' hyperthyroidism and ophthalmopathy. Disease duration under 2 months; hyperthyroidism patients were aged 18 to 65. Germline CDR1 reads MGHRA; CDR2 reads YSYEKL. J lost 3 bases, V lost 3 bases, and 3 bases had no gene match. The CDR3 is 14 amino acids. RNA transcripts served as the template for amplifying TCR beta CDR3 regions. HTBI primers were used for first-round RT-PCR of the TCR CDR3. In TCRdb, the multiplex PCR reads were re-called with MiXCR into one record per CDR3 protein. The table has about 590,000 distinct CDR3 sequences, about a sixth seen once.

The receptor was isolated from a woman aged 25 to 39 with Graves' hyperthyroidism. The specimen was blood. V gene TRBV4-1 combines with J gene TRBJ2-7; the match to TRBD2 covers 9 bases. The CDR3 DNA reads TGCGCCAGCAGCCAGACTAGCGGAGGCTACGAGCAGTACTTC. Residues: CASSQTSGGYEQYF.